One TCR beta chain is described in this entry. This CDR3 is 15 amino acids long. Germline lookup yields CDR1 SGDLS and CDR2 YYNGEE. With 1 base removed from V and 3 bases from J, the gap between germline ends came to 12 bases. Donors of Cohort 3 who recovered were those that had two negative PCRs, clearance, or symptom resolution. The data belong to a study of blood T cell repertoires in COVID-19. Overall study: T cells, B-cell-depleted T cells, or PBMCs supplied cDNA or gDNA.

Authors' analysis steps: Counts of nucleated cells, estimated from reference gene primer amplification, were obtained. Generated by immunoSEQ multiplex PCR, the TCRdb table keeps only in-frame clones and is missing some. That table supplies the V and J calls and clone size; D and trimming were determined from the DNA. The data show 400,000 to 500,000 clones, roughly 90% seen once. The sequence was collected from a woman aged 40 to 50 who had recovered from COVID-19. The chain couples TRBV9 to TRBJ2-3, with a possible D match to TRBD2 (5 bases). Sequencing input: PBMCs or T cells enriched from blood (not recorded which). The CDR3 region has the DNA TGTGCCAGCAGCGTAAGAGGGTGGGTTACAGATACGCAGTATTTT. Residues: CASSVRGWVTDTQYF.